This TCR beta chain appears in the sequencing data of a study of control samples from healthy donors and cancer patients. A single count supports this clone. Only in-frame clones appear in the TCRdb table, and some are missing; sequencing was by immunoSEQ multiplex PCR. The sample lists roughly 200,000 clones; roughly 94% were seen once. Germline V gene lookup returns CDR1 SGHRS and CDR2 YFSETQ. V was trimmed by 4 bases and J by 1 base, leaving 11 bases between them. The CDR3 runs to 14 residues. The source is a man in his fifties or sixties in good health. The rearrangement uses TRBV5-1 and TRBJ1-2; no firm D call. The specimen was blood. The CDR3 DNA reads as TGCGCCAGCAGCACGGACGCCTATAACTATGGCTACACCTTC. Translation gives CASSTDAYNYGYTF.